This entry features one T cell receptor (beta chain) sequence. The data derive from a study of shared clonotypes between healthy human individuals. Sequencing was performed with immunoSEQ multiplex PCR; in TCRdb, only in-frame clones are kept and a portion is missing. The data show about 1.5 million clones, with 96% seen just once and over 1% held by the top ten. V was cut by 1 base and J by 3 bases, with 0 bases left in between. Germline values: CDR1 SGHDN, CDR2 FVKESK. The CDR3 sequence is 12 residues long. V usage is TRBV14 and J usage is TRBJ1-4; D not resolved. The sequence was collected from a man aged 30 to 39 in good health. Sequencing was done on a sample of naive CD4+ T cells sorted from blood. The subset denotes: CD45RA+ positively selected. CDR3 nucleotides: TGTGCCAGCAGCCAAGCTAATGAAAAACTGTTTTTT. It translates to CASSQANEKLFF.